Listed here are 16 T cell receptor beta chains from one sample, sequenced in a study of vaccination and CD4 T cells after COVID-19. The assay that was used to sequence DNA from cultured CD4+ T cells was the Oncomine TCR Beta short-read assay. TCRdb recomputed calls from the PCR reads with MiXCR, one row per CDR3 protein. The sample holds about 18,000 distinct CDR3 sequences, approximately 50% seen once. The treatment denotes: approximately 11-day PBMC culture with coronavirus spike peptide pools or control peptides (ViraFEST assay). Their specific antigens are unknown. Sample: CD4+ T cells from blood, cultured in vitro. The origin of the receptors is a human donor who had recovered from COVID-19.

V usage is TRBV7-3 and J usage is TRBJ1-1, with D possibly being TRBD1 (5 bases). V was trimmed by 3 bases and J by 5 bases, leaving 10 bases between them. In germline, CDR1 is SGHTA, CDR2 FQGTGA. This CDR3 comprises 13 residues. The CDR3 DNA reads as TGTGCCAGCAGCTTTCGGGGGGGGACTGAAGCTTTCTTT. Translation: CASSFRGGTEAFF.

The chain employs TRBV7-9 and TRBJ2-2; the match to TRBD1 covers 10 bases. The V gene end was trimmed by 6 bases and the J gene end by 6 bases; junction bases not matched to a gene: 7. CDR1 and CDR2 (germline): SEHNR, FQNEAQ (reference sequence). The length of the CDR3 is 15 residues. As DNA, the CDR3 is TGTGCCAGCAGATCCCAGACAGGGGGCCCCGGGGAGCTGTTTTTT. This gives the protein CASRSQTGGPGELFF.

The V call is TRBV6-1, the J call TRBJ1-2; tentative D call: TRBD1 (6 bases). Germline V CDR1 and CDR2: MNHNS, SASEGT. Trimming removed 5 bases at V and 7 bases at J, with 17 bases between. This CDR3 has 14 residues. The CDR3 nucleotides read TGTGCCAGCAGTCCGGGGGCCCCGAGAAGTGGCTACACCTTC. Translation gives CASSPGAPRSGYTF.

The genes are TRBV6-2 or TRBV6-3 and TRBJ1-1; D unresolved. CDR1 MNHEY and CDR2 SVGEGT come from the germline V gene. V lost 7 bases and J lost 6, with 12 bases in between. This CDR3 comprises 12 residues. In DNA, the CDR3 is TGTGCCAGCAAGGGCAGAAACGCTGAAGCTTTCTTT. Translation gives CASKGRNAEAFF.

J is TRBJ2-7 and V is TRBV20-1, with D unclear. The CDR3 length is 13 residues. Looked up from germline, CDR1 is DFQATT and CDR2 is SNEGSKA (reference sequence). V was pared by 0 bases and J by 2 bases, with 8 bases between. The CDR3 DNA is TGCAGTGCTAGAGATCGGGCCACCTACGAGCAGTACTTC. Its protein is CSARDRATYEQYF.

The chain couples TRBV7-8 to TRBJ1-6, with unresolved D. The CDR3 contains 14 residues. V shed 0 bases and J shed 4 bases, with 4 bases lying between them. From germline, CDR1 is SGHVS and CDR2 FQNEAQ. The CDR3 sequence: CASSLAGYNSPLHF. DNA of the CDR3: TGTGCCAGCAGCTTAGCAGGGTATAATTCACCCCTCCACTTT.

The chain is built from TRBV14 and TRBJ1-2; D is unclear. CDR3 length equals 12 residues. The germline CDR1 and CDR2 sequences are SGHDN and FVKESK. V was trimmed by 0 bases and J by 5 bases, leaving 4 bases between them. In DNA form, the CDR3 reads TGTGCCAGCAGCCAAGAAGGATATGGCTACACCTTC. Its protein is CASSQEGYGYTF.

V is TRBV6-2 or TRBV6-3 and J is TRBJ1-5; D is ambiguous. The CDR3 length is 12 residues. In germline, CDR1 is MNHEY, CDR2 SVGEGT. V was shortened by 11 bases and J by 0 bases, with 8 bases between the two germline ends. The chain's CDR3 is CAGKDSNQPQHF. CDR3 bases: TGTGCCGGAAAAGATAGCAATCAGCCCCAGCATTTT.

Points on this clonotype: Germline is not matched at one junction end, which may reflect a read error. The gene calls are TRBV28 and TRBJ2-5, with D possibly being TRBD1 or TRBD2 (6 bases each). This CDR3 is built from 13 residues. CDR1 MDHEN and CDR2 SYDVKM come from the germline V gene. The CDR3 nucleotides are TGTGCCAGCACTTTAGGGGGAGGAGAGACCCAGTACTTC. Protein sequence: CASTLGGGETQYF. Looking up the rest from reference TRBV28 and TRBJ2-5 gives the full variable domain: DVKVTQSSRYLVKRTGEKVFLECVQDMDHENMFWYRQDPGLGLRLIYFSYDVKMKEKGDIPEGYSVSREKKERFSLILESASTNQTSMYLCASTLGGGETQYFGPGTRLLVL.

The CDR3 region has the DNA TGCAGTGCTAGTGACAGAGTCCAAGAGACCCAGTACTTC. This codes for CSASDRVQETQYF. The V call is TRBV20-1, the J call TRBJ2-5; weak D call: TRBD1 (5 bases). V lost 3 bases to trimming and J lost 1 base, with 9 bases between them. The CDR3 runs 13 residues. Per the germline V gene, CDR1 is DFQATT and CDR2 is SNEGSKA (reference sequence).

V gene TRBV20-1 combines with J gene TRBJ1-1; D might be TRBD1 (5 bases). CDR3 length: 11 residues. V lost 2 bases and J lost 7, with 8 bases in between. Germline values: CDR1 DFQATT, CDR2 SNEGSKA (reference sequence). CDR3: CSARPGGEAFF. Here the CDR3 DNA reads TGCAGTGCTAGACCTGGGGGTGAAGCTTTCTTT.

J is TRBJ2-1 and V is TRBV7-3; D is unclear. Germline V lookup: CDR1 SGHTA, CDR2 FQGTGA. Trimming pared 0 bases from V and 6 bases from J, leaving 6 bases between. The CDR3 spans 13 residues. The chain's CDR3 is CASSLTRTNEQFF. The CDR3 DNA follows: TGTGCCAGCAGCTTAACTAGAACCAATGAGCAGTTCTTC.

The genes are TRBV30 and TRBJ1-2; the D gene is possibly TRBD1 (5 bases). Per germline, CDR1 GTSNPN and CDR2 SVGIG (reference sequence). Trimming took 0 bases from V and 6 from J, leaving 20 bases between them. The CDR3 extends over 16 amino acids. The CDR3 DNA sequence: TGTGCCTGGAGTGTACAGGTGGCCCCGGCGGGCAATGGCTACACCTTC. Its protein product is CAWSVQVAPAGNGYTF.

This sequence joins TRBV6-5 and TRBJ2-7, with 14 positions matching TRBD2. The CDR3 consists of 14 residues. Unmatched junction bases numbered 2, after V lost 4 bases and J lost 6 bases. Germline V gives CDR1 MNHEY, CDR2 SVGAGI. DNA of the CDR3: TGTGCCAGCAGTTCGGGACTAGCGGGAGTCGAGCAGTACTTC. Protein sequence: CASSSGLAGVEQYF.

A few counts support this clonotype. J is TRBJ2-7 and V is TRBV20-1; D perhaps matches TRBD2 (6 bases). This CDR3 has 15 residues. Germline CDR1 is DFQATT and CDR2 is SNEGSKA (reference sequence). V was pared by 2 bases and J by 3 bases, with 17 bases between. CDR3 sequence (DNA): TGCAGTGCTAGACCTACGGGACTTATGGGCTACGAGCAGTACTTC. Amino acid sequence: CSARPTGLMGYEQYF.

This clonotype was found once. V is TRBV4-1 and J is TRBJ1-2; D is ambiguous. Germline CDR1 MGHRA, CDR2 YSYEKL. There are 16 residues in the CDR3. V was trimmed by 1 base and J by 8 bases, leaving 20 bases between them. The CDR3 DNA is TGCGCCAGCAGCCAAGTGCCCGGTGGAGGGCTCTTAGGCTACACCTTC. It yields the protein CASSQVPGGGLLGYTF.